This TCR beta chain is from a study of T-cell memory formation after mild COVID-19. Study-level findings and limits: Confirmation was lacking for SARS-CoV-2 specificity of second-wave clones that peaked on day 37. Clones that shrank (day 15 to 85) were balanced CD4/CD8, whereas later expanders leaned CD4+. Pre-infection memory harbored some responding clones, suggesting cross-reactive memory joined.

Regarding this clonotype: Its antigen remains unidentified.

5'RACE, which relied on constant-segment primers, yielded TCR alpha and TCR beta cDNA libraries carrying sample barcodes and UMIs. MiXCR, applied by TCRdb to the 5' RACE reads, yields one record per CDR3 protein. The sample gives around 7,000 distinct CDR3 sequences, about 61% of which show up once; about 2.5% is in the top ten. The germline V gene has CDR1 SGHAT and CDR2 FQNNGV. V was shortened by 1 base and J by 2 bases, with 15 bases between the two germline ends. This CDR3 comprises 17 residues. This sequence joins TRBV11-2 and TRBJ2-1; possible D gene TRBD2, 6 bases. Sequencing used PBMCs or a T cell subset sorted from them (not recorded which). This clonotype originated in an adult who had mild COVID-19 (a few samples of this study predate the infection). Cell type and time point are not known. The chain's CDR3 is CASSLGPGTSTYNEQFF. CDR3 DNA sequence: TGTGCCAGCAGCTTAGGACCCGGGACTTCGACCTACAATGAGCAGTTCTTC.